The source of this T cell receptor beta chain is a study of T cell responses to AZD1222 COVID-19 vaccine. Data came from immunoSEQ multiplex PCR; TCRdb stores just in-frame clones and leaves some out. The sample records some 140,000 clones, around 90% being singletons. This CDR3 region has 11 residues. The V gene's germline CDR1 is LGHDT and CDR2 YNNKEL (reference sequence). Trimming pared 1 base from V and 10 bases from J, leaving 4 bases between. This clone was counted only a few times. Its antigen is currently unknown. Study results and limitations: Breadth and depth of Spike-specific TCRs rose after two AZD1222 doses. Nearly half of unique spike-specific TCRs reportedly avoided B.1.351 and B.1.1.7 mutated regions. Clonal diversity was possibly underestimated, and white British individuals and females predominated among donors.

The V call is TRBV3-1 (or the pseudogene TRBV3-2), the J call TRBJ2-2; D is ambiguous. This TCR came from an adult in good health. The input for sequencing was peripheral blood, taken on day 0 of AZD1222 vaccination. CDR3 coding DNA: TGTGCCAGCAGCCAAGCGGCGGAGCTGTTTTTT. It codes for CASSQAAELFF.